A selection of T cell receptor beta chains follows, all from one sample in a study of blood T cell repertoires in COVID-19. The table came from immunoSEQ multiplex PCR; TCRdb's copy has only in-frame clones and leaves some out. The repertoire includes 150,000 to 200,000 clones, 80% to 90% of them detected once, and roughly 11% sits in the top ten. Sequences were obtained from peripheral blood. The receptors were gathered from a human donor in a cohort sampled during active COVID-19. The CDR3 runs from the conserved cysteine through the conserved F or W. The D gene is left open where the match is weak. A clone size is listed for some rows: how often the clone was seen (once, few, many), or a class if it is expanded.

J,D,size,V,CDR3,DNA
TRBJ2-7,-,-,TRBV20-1,CSAAGPYEQYF,TGCAGTGCGGCGGGGCCATACGAGCAGTACTTC
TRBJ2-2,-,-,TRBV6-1,CASSEAPSAGRGGELFF,TGTGCCAGCAGTGAAGCGCCTTCCGCGGGCCGCGGAGGGGAGCTGTTTTTT
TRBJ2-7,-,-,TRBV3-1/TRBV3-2,CASSQDRAGHTYEQYF,TGTGCCAGCAGCCAAGATCGGGCAGGGCACACCTACGAGCAGTACTTC
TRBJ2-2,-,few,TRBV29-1,CSGGNWGTGELFF,TGCAGCGGAGGGAATTGGGGCACCGGGGAGCTGTTTTTT
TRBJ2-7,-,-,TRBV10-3,CAIGPSGTAYEQYF,TGTGCCATCGGCCCCTCCGGGACTGCATACGAGCAGTACTTC
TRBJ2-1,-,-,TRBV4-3,CASSQAFGTNEQFF,TGCGCCAGCAGCCAAGCTTTCGGTACCAATGAGCAGTTCTTC
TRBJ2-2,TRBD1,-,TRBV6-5,CASSYLGQGAAGELFF,TGTGCCAGCAGTTACCTGGGACAGGGGGCCGCCGGGGAGCTGTTTTTT
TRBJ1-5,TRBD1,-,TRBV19,CASCFGTGSNQPQHF,TGTGCCAGTTGTTTTGGGACAGGGAGCAATCAGCCCCAGCATTTT
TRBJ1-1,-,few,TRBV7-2,CASSLPGGDTEAFF,TGTGCCAGCAGCTTACCCGGGGGAGACACTGAAGCTTTCTTT
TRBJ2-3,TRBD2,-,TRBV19,CASGGAGGPTDTQYF,TGTGCCAGTGGGGGTGCGGGAGGGCCGACAGATACGCAGTATTTT
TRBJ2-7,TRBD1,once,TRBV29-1,CSVEEGTGGIGGEQYF,TGCAGCGTTGAAGAAGGGACAGGGGGAATAGGAGGGGAGCAGTACTTC
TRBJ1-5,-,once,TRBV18,CASSPWTDSNQPQHF,TGTGCCAGCTCACCATGGACAGATAGCAATCAGCCCCAGCATTTT
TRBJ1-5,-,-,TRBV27,CASRLTGPNQPQHF,TGTGCCAGCAGACTCACAGGCCCCAATCAGCCCCAGCATTTT
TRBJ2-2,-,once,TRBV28,CASGNGELFF,TGTGCCAGCGGCAACGGGGAGCTGTTTTTT
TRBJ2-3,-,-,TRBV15,CATNAGGTDTQYF,TGTGCCACCAACGCAGGGGGCACAGATACGCAGTATTTT
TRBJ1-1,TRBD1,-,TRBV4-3,CASSQGQANTEAFF,TGCGCCAGCAGCCAGGGACAGGCGAACACTGAAGCTTTCTTT
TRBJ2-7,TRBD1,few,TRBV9,CASSVSTGVHEQYF,TGTGCCAGCAGCGTATCAACAGGGGTCCACGAGCAGTACTTC
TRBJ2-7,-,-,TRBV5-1,CASSLDSMDYEQYF,TGCGCCAGCAGCTTGGATAGCATGGACTACGAGCAGTACTTC
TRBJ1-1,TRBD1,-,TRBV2,CAIRQGEGYTEAFF,TGTGCCATCCGACAGGGGGAGGGGTACACTGAAGCTTTCTTT
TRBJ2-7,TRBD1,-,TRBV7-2,CASSFGTAYEQYF,TGTGCCAGCAGCTTCGGGACAGCCTACGAGCAGTACTTC
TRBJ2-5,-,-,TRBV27,CASSSGVSQYF,TGTGCCAGCAGCTCCGGAGTCTCCCAGTACTTC
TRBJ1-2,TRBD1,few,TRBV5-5,CASSPGTGINYGYTF,TGTGCCAGCAGCCCCGGGACAGGGATTAACTATGGCTACACCTTC
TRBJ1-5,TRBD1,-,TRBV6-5,CASSYRGQDNQPQHF,TGTGCCAGCAGTTACAGGGGACAGGACAATCAGCCCCAGCATTTT
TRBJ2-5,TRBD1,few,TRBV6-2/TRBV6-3,CASSYLGWGTGKKETQYF,TGTGCCAGCAGTTACCTAGGTTGGGGGACAGGGAAGAAGGAGACCCAGTACTTC
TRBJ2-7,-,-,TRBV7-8,CASSPRRIRLAHEQYF,TGTGCCAGCAGCCCCCGGCGGATCCGCCTTGCCCACGAGCAGTACTTC
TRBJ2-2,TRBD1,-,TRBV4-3,CASSQLIGQGNTGELFF,TGCGCCAGCAGCCAACTTATCGGACAGGGTAACACCGGGGAGCTGTTTTTT
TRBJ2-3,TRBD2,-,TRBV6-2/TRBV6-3,CASSLPFSGGDTDTQYF,TGTGCCAGCAGTTTACCCTTTAGCGGGGGGGATACAGATACGCAGTATTTT
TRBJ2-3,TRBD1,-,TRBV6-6,CASMKDRVVDTQYF,TGTGCCAGCATGAAGGACAGGGTGGTGGATACGCAGTATTTT
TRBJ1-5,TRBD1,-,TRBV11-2,CASSSQGANQPQHF,TGTGCCAGCAGCTCCCAGGGGGCTAATCAGCCCCAGCATTTT
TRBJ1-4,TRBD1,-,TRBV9,CASSAYGTGGEKLFF,TGTGCCAGCAGCGCCTATGGGACAGGGGGTGAAAAACTGTTTTTT
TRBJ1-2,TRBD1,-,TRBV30,CAWSVLLSGGGSNYGYTF,TGTGCCTGGAGTGTACTCTTGTCAGGGGGCGGATCTAACTATGGCTACACCTTC
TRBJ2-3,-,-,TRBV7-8,CAARGPRAGADTQYF,TGTGCCGCCAGGGGTCCGCGGGCGGGAGCAGATACGCAGTATTTT
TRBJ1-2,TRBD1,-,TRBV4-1,CASSPPAGQGGGYTF,TGCGCCAGCAGCCCCCCAGCGGGACAGGGTGGTGGCTACACCTTC
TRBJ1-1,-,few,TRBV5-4,CASSRIETGNTEAFF,TGTGCCAGCTCCAGGATTGAGACAGGGAACACTGAAGCTTTCTTT
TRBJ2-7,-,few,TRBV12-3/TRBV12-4,CASSFSEQYF,TGTGCCAGCAGTTTCAGCGAGCAGTACTTC
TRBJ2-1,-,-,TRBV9,CASSSSEGEQFF,TGTGCCAGCAGCTCTAGCGAGGGTGAGCAGTTCTTC
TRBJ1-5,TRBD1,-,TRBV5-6,CASTYGGQVYSNQPQHF,TGTGCCAGCACCTACGGGGGACAGGTCTATAGCAATCAGCCCCAGCATTTT